Following are 32 T cell receptor beta chains from one sample sequenced in a study of cytomegalovirus exposure and HLA in healthy donors. PCR primers comprised 60 Vbeta and 13 Jbeta primers. Sequenced by immunoSEQ multiplex PCR; TCRdb stores in-frame clones only, minus some. The sample records tens of thousands of clones, around 84% being singletons. Specimen: PBMCs. The receptors originated from a male donor in good health and CMV-seronegative.

The chain recombines TRBV19 with TRBJ1-1, with D hard to call. Per the germline V gene, CDR1 is LNHDA and CDR2 is SQIVND (reference sequence). This CDR3 is built from 15 residues. The V gene lost 0 bases and the J gene lost 4 bases, with 12 bases spanning the gap. The CDR3, as DNA: TGTGCCAGTAGTATAGAAGGCCAGCCGGGCACTGAAGCTTTCTTT. As protein: CASSIEGQPGTEAFF.

V usage is TRBV18 and J usage is TRBJ1-2, with D possibly matching TRBD1 (6 bases). Germline-derived CDR1 and CDR2 are KGHSH and LQKENI. This CDR3 comprises 15 residues. Between the trimmed V and J ends, which lost 1 base and 5 bases, there was a span of 14 bases. The CDR3 DNA reads TGTGCCAGCTCACCACGAAGCGGACAGACATATGGCTACACCTTC. Amino acid sequence: CASSPRSGQTYGYTF.

This chain uses TRBV19 with TRBJ1-1; 7 bases match TRBD1. The CDR3 loop spans 14 amino acids. The V segment lost 5 bases and the J segment 4 bases; nucleotides outside the gene matches: 7. CDR1 and CDR2 (germline): LNHDA, SQIVND (reference sequence). CDR3 region: CASSASGGGTEAFF. The CDR3 region has the DNA TGTGCCAGTAGTGCGTCAGGGGGAGGCACTGAAGCTTTCTTT.

CDR3 sequence (DNA): TGCGCCAGCAGCTTGGCCGCGGCGTATGACGTCCAGGAGCAGTACTTC. Translating gives CASSLAAAYDVQEQYF. The chain recombines TRBV5-1 with TRBJ2-7; D uncertain. V dropped 0 bases and J dropped 7 bases, with 20 bases sitting between them. Germline values: CDR1 SGHRS, CDR2 YFSETQ. The CDR3 loop spans 16 amino acids.

The gene calls are TRBV7-3 and TRBJ1-2; TRBD1 is a possible D gene (5 bases). V lost 6 bases, J lost 7 bases, and 15 bases lay in between. Germline V gene lookup returns CDR1 SGHTA and CDR2 FQGTGA. The CDR3 runs to 13 residues. This CDR3 reads CASSLDSGGGYTF. The CDR3 DNA reads as TGTGCCAGCAGTCTAGACAGCGGGGGTGGCTACACCTTC.

The chain employs TRBV27 and TRBJ2-3; 11 nucleotides align to TRBD2. Germline CDR1 is MNHEY and CDR2 is SMNVEV (reference sequence). This CDR3 has 15 residues. V gave up 6 bases and J gave up 4 bases; unmatched junction bases: 6. CDR3 DNA sequence: TGTGCCAGCAGCCTTAGCGGGGGGGGGCCAGATACGCAGTATTTT. This translates into CASSLSGGGPDTQYF.

The chain combines TRBV5-4 with TRBJ1-2, with D possibly matching TRBD1 (6 bases). Trimming took 2 bases from V and 3 from J, leaving 8 bases between them. CDR1 is SGHNT, CDR2 YYREEE, per germline (reference sequence). This CDR3 is 13 amino acids long. In DNA, the CDR3 is TGTGCCAGCAGCTTTCGGACAGACTATGGCTACACCTTC. Protein sequence: CASSFRTDYGYTF.

This sequence joins TRBV11-3 and TRBJ2-1; tentative D call: TRBD1 (6 bases). Trimming took off 7 bases at V and 6 bases at J, with 19 bases between the two ends. CDR1 is SGHNT, CDR2 YENEEA, per germline. The CDR3 sequence is 15 residues long. Here the CDR3 DNA reads TGTGCCAGCAATGGGAAAGGGACAAGACTCAATGAGCAGTTCTTC. Translating it yields CASNGKGTRLNEQFF.

V is TRBV4-3 and J is TRBJ2-7; the D gene is possibly TRBD1 (5 bases). Germline CDR1 and CDR2: LGHNA and YSLEER. This CDR3 has 15 amino acids. V lost 3 bases and J lost 0, with 12 bases in between. The CDR3 spells CASSQSTASSYEQYF. The CDR3 nucleotides read TGCGCCAGCAGCCAGTCGACAGCGAGCTCCTACGAGCAGTACTTC.

The J gene is TRBJ2-5, the V gene TRBV4-3, with TRBD2 matching over 12 bases. The J call may be in error: the DNA end matches TRBJ2-7 better. The CDR3 runs to 16 residues. The germline gives CDR1 LGHNA, CDR2 YSLEER. The CDR3 loop reads CASSQATSGGFYEQYF. The CDR3 DNA reads TGCGCCAGCAGCCAAGCGACTAGCGGGGGTTTCTACGAGCAGTACTTC.

The rearrangement links TRBV5-1 to TRBJ1-6; 9 bases are shared with TRBD1. With 4 bases clipped from V and 9 bases from J, the junction kept 8 bases outside the gene matches. The CDR3 contains 15 residues. Germline loops: CDR1 SGHRS, CDR2 YFSETQ. CDR3 amino acids: CASSHRDREGSPLHF. For the CDR3, the DNA is TGCGCCAGCAGCCACCGGGACAGGGAGGGTTCACCCCTCCACTTT.

The chain has TRBV6-5 and TRBJ2-3; unclear D gene. V was clipped by 6 bases and J by 5 bases, with 15 bases between them. Germline lookup yields CDR1 MNHEY and CDR2 SVGAGI. The CDR3 runs to 14 residues. CDR3 nucleotides: TGTGCCAGCAGCCGACAACCTGCTGGAGATACGCAGTATTTT. As protein: CASSRQPAGDTQYF.

V gene TRBV7-3 combines with J gene TRBJ2-3, with 8 positions matching TRBD1. The length of the CDR3 is 15 residues. The V gene end was trimmed by 2 bases and the J gene end by 0 bases; junction bases not matched to a gene: 1. Looked up from germline, CDR1 is SGHTA and CDR2 is FQGTGA. CDR3 loop: CASSLQGASTDTQYF. CDR3 coding DNA: TGTGCCAGCAGCTTACAGGGGGCTAGCACAGATACGCAGTATTTT.

This clone showed up just a few times. The chain combines TRBV29-1 with TRBJ2-5, with D perhaps matching TRBD2 (6 bases). Looked up from germline, CDR1 is SQVTM and CDR2 is ANQGSEA. The V gene lost 0 bases and the J gene lost 2 bases, with 19 bases spanning the gap. The CDR3 contains 17 residues. The CDR3 here is CSVEDGGTEPYQETQYF. The CDR3, as DNA: TGCAGCGTTGAAGATGGGGGGACTGAGCCCTATCAAGAGACCCAGTACTTC.

The chain employs TRBV19 and TRBJ2-5; 8 bases agree with TRBD2. Per the germline V gene, CDR1 is LNHDA and CDR2 is SQIVND (reference sequence). V gave up 3 bases and J gave up 5 bases; unmatched junction bases: 5. The CDR3 has 14 amino acids. Here the CDR3 reads CASSIGRGAETQYF. Here the CDR3 DNA reads TGTGCCAGTAGTATTGGGCGGGGGGCCGAGACCCAGTACTTC.

The gene calls are TRBV19 and TRBJ2-1; a possible D gene is TRBD2 (7 bases). Trimming cost V 0 bases and J 9 bases, with 15 bases left between them. CDR3 length: 15 amino acids. The germline V gene encodes CDR1 LNHDA and CDR2 SQIVND (reference sequence). The CDR3 nucleotides are TGTGCCAGTAGTATAGAGGGGGGGCCCCAGGGTGAGCAGTTCTTC. Translating gives CASSIEGGPQGEQFF.

The chain recombines TRBV7-2 with TRBJ2-7; TRBD2 matches at 8 bases. J lost 2 bases, V lost 5 bases, and 5 bases had no gene match. The CDR3 covers 14 residues. The V gene's germline CDR1 is SGHTA and CDR2 FQGNSA. CDR3 region: CASSTLAATYEQYF. CDR3 DNA: TGTGCCAGCAGCACACTAGCGGCCACCTACGAGCAGTACTTC.

The chain combines TRBV9 with TRBJ1-1; 8 nucleotides match TRBD1. In germline, CDR1 is SGDLS, CDR2 YYNGEE. This CDR3 is 14 amino acids long. Trimming at V came to 4 bases and at J to 4 bases, leaving 6 bases not matched to a gene. CDR3 loop: CASSPRQGTTEAFF. In nucleotides, the CDR3 is TGTGCCAGCAGCCCAAGACAGGGGACCACTGAAGCTTTCTTT.

The genes are TRBV30 and TRBJ2-7; 12 nucleotides align to TRBD1. This CDR3 contains 12 residues. CDR1 is GTSNPN and CDR2 is SVGIG in the germline V gene (reference sequence). The CDR3 DNA reads TGTGCGTCGGGACAGGGGGCATCCGAGCAGTACTTC. This gives the protein CASGQGASEQYF.

There are a few counts of this clone. The chain recombines TRBV29-1 with TRBJ2-5; TRBD2 is a possible D gene (7 bases). The germline V gene has CDR1 SQVTM and CDR2 ANQGSEA. CDR3 length equals 13 residues. Trimming pared 7 bases from V and 2 bases from J, leaving 14 bases between. This chain's CDR3 is CSAKGGKQETQYF. In DNA form, the CDR3 reads TGCAGCGCTAAGGGGGGGAAACAAGAGACCCAGTACTTC.

V gene TRBV18 combines with J gene TRBJ2-3; D uncertain. Trimming removed 2 bases from V and 6 bases from J, with 9 bases in between. The CDR3 loop spans 13 amino acids. CDR1 and CDR2 (germline): KGHSH, LQKENI. DNA for the CDR3: TGTGCCAGCTCACCATCGGAAGCGGATACGCAGTATTTT. Its translation: CASSPSEADTQYF.

The J gene is TRBJ1-1, the V gene TRBV7-2; D remains ambiguous. This CDR3 is 14 amino acids long. The germline gives CDR1 SGHTA, CDR2 FQGNSA. V was clipped by 3 bases and J by 1 base, with 9 bases between them. The chain's CDR3 is CASSFGGTNTEAFF. DNA of the CDR3: TGTGCCAGCAGCTTCGGAGGTACGAACACTGAAGCTTTCTTT.

The chain combines TRBV29-1 with TRBJ2-3; D remains unclear. This CDR3 has 13 amino acids. V lost 4 bases to trimming and J lost 1 base, with 9 bases between them. The germline gives CDR1 SQVTM, CDR2 ANQGSEA. CDR3 residues: CSVAAARTDTQYF. The CDR3 nucleotides are TGCAGCGTTGCGGCGGCTCGCACAGATACGCAGTATTTT.

This clone was picked up a small number of times. This rearrangement joins TRBV6-6 to TRBJ1-2; D is undetermined. CDR3 length: 13 amino acids. In germline, CDR1 is MNHNY, CDR2 SVGAGI (reference sequence). Trimming took off 4 bases at V and 0 bases at J, with 6 bases between the two ends. The CDR3 region has the DNA TGTGCCAGCAGTTTCGGGGCTAACTATGGCTACACCTTC. This sequence encodes CASSFGANYGYTF.

The rearrangement uses TRBV30 and TRBJ2-2; the D gene is possibly TRBD2 (5 bases). V was trimmed by 2 bases and J by 5 bases, leaving 15 bases between them. CDR3 size: 15 residues. Germline assignment: CDR1 GTSNPN and CDR2 SVGIG (reference sequence). The CDR3 region has the DNA TGTGCCTGGAGTCGAAATAGGAGAGGGACCGGGGAGCTGTTTTTT. This encodes CAWSRNRRGTGELFF.

The chain has TRBV5-1 and TRBJ1-6; tentatively, D is TRBD1 (6 bases). Germline loops: CDR1 SGHRS, CDR2 YFSETQ. This CDR3 is built from 13 residues. V was cut by 4 bases and J by 5 bases, with 7 bases left in between. The CDR3 bases are TGCGCCAGCAGCCAGGGGAATAATTCACCCCTCCACTTT. The encoded protein is CASSQGNNSPLHF.

This clone has only a few counts. The chain carries TRBV11-2 and TRBJ2-7; TRBD1 matches 7 bases. The CDR3 covers 13 residues. J lost 3 bases, V lost 8 bases, and 7 bases had no gene match. Germline V gives CDR1 SGHAT, CDR2 FQNNGV. CDR3 region: CASSPTGFYEQYF. In nucleotides, the CDR3 is TGTGCCAGCTCCCCGACAGGGTTCTACGAGCAGTACTTC.

V and J are TRBV4-2 and TRBJ1-5, with D maybe TRBD1 (6 bases). There are 18 residues in the CDR3. Trimming stripped 1 base from V and 2 bases from J, with 18 bases between. Germline assignment: CDR1 LGHNA and CDR2 YNFKEQ. The CDR3 spells CASSQGVGGSGGNQPQHF. CDR3 coding DNA: TGTGCCAGCAGCCAAGGAGTAGGGGGAAGTGGAGGCAATCAGCCCCAGCATTTT.

The chain has TRBV6-1 and TRBJ1-5; 7 nucleotides match TRBD1. Looked up from germline, CDR1 is MNHNS and CDR2 is SASEGT. This CDR3 has 15 amino acids. V was pared by 4 bases and J by 0 bases, with 3 bases of the junction left unmatched. CDR3 nucleotides: TGTGCCAGCAGTGGCGGGACAGATAGCAATCAGCCCCAGCATTTT. As protein: CASSGGTDSNQPQHF.

J is TRBJ1-1 and V is TRBV7-9; 7 bases agree with TRBD1. CDR3 size: 15 residues. The germline gives CDR1 SEHNR, CDR2 FQNEAQ (reference sequence). J was trimmed by 0 bases and V by 4 bases; bases with no gene match: 5. The CDR3: CASSWGQFMNTEAFF. CDR3 DNA sequence: TGTGCCAGCAGCTGGGGACAGTTCATGAACACTGAAGCTTTCTTT.

This clone has a handful of counts. The chain couples TRBV5-1 to TRBJ1-6; unclear D gene. The germline V gene encodes CDR1 SGHRS and CDR2 YFSETQ. The CDR3 sequence is 13 residues long. Deletions cut 2 bases from V and 7 bases from J, with 7 bases between. CDR3 sequence: CASSFEVNSPLHF. As DNA, the CDR3 is TGCGCCAGCAGCTTTGAGGTCAATTCACCCCTCCACTTT. The full variable domain, with the rest looked up from reference TRBV5-1 and TRBJ1-6, is KAGVTQTPRYLIKTRGQQVTLSCSPISGHRSVSWYQQTPGQGLQFLFEYFSETQRNKGNFPGRFSGRQFSNSRSEMNVSTLELGDSALYLCASSFEVNSPLHFGNGTRLTVT.

V is TRBV10-2 and J is TRBJ2-1; 10 bases agree with TRBD1. Per the germline V gene, CDR1 is WSHSY and CDR2 is SAAADI. Trimming at V came to 8 bases and at J to 6 bases, leaving 10 bases not matched to a gene. The CDR3 has 15 residues. CDR3 coding DNA: TGCGCCAGCGCCGAACCGGGACAGGGGCTCAATGAGCAGTTCTTC. Its protein product is CASAEPGQGLNEQFF.